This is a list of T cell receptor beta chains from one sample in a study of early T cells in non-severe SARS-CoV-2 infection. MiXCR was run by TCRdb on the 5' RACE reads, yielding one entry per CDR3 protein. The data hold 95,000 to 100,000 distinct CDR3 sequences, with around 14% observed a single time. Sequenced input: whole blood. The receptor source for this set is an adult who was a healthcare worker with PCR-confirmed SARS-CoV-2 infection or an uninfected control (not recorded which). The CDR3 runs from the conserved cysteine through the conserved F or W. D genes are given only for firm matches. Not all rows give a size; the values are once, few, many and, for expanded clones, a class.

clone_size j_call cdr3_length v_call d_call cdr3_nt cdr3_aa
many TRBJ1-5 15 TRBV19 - TGTGCCAGTAGTATTGGAAGTTATAGCAATCAGCCCCAGCATTTT CASSIGSYSNQPQHF
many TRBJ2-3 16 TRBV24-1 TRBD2 TGTGCCACCAGTGATCGGGGCCGCGGGGGGCCAGATACGCAGTATTTT CATSDRGRGGPDTQYF
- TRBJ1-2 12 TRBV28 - TGTGCCAGCAGTCCCTCTAACTATGGCTACACCTTC CASSPSNYGYTF
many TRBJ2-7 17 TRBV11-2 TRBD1 TGTGCCAGCAGCTCCCCCCCCGGGACAGGGGTCTTCTACGAGCAGTACTTC CASSSPPGTGVFYEQYF
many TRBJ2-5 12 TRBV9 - TGTGCCAGCACCGCGAAGACGGAGACCCAGTACTTC CASTAKTETQYF
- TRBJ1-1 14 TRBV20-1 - TGCAGTGCTAGAGATCCGGCAGGGCTCACTGAAGCTTTCTTT CSARDPAGLTEAFF
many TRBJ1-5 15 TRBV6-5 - TGTGCCAGCAAACAGGGTAGTTTCGGCAATCAGCCCCAGCATTTT CASKQGSFGNQPQHF
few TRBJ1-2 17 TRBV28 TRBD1 TGTGCCAGCAGCCGGACCGGGACAGGGAAAGCTAACTATGGCTACACCTTC CASSRTGTGKANYGYTF
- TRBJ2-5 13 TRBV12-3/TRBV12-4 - TGTGCCAGCAGTTTATGGGGGGAAGAGACCCAGTACTTC CASSLWGEETQYF
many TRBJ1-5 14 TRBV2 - TGTGCCAGCAATGTTTGGGCCGGGGGTCAGCCCCAGCATTTT CASNVWAGGQPQHF
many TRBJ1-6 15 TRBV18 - TGTGCCAGCTCACCACGACAGCCCACCAATTCACCCCTCCACTTT CASSPRQPTNSPLHF
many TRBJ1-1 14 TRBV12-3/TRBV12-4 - TGTGCCAGCAGTTTAAGCTACCTGAACACTGAAGCTTTCTTT CASSLSYLNTEAFF
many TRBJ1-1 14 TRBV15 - TGTGCCACCAGCAGAGACAGGGTGGACACTGAAGCTTTCTTT CATSRDRVDTEAFF
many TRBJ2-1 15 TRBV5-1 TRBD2 TGCGCCAGCAGTTCGACTAGCGGGGGGGCCTGGGAGCAGTTCTTC CASSSTSGGAWEQFF
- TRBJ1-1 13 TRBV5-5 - TGTGCCAGCAGCTTGTGGGACAACGCTGAAGCTTTCTTT CASSLWDNAEAFF
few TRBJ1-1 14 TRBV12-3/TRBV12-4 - TGTGCCAGCAGTTTAGTAGCCACGAACACTGAAGCTTTCTTT CASSLVATNTEAFF
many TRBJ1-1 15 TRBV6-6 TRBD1 TGTGCCAGCAGCCCCCAGGGACAGGGGGTATCTGAAGCTTTCTTT CASSPQGQGVSEAFF
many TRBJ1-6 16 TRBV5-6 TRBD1 TGTGCCAGCAGCTTTCGGGGGACAGGGGCGAGTTCACCCCTCCACTTT CASSFRGTGASSPLHF
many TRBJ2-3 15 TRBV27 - TGTGCCAGCAGTTTACAGGGGAGAGGGTCAGATACGCAGTATTTT CASSLQGRGSDTQYF
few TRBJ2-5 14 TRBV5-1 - TGCGCCAGCAGAAACAGGGAAATCACCGAGACCCAGTACTTC CASRNREITETQYF
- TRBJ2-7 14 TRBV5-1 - TGCGCCAGCAGAGGACTATCTAGCTCCTACGAGCAGTACTTC CASRGLSSSYEQYF
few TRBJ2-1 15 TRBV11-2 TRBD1 TGTGCCAGCAGCCCCGGACAGGCTACCTACAATGAGCAGTTCTTC CASSPGQATYNEQFF
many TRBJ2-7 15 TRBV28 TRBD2 TGTGCCAGCAGTTCGACTAGCGCGATCTCCTACGAGCAGTACTTC CASSSTSAISYEQYF
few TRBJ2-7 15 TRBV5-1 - TGCGCCAGCAGCCTGTTTACTGGTCCCCTCTACGAGCAGTACTTC CASSLFTGPLYEQYF
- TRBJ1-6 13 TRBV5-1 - TGCGCCAGCAGCATGGAGGGTACTCCGCCCCTCCACTTT CASSMEGTPPLHF
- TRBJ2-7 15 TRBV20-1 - TGCAGTGCTCCCTCCCGCGGGGCTGGGTCCTACGAGCAGTACTTC CSAPSRGAGSYEQYF
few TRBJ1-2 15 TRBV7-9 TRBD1 TGTGCCAGCAGCCGAGTGACAGGGGGAGGAGGTGGCTACACCTTC CASSRVTGGGGGYTF
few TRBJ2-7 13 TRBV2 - TGTGCCAGCAGTCCTCCAAATTACTACGAGCAGTACTTC CASSPPNYYEQYF
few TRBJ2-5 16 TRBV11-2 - TGTGCCAGCAGCTTAGGATCTAGGGCTAATATGGAGACCCAGTACTTC CASSLGSRANMETQYF
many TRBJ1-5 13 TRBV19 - TGTGCCAGTCACAGGTCCTCCAATCAGCCCCAGCATTTT CASHRSSNQPQHF
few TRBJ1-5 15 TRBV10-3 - TGTGCCTCACAACCGGGCCCCCAAGGCAATCAGCCCCAGCATTTT CASQPGPQGNQPQHF
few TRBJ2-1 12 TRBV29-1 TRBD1 TGCAGCGTTAGACAGGGGGCCTATGAGCAGTTCTTC CSVRQGAYEQFF
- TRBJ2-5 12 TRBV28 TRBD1 TGTGCCAGCAAACCCAGGGGGGAGACCCAGTACTTC CASKPRGETQYF
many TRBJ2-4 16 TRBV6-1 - TGTGCCAGCAGGAGTCTGGGGGCTGGCGCCAAAAACATTCAGTACTTC CASRSLGAGAKNIQYF
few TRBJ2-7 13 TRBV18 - TGTGCCAGCTCACCACAGAGCTCCTACGAGCAGTACTTC CASSPQSSYEQYF
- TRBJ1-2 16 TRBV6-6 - TGTGCCAGCAGTTACGCGGTGGGGCAGCGGGGCTATGGCTACACCTTC CASSYAVGQRGYGYTF
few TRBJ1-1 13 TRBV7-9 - TGTGCCAGCTCAGAAGGGGGACACACTGAAGCTTTCTTT CASSEGGHTEAFF